One T cell receptor (beta chain) is described in this entry. The data are from a study of blood T cell repertoires in COVID-19. Study summary: The United States, Italy and Spain supplied acute and convalescent COVID-19 samples. The analysed material was cDNA or gDNA that came from T cells, B-cell-depleted T cells, or PBMCs.

Study processing details: Reference gene primer amplification gave nucleated cell count estimates. The table came from immunoSEQ multiplex PCR; TCRdb's copy has only in-frame clones and leaves some out. V and J calls and clone size follow that table, whereas D and trimming were derived from the DNA. The sample contains approximately 150,000 clones, roughly 87% of which appear only once. This CDR3 region has 19 residues. The ends lost 2 bases at V and 2 bases at J; junction bases unmatched: 17. Germline loops: CDR1 ENHRY, CDR2 SYGVKD. The receptor comes from a human donor in a cohort sampled during active COVID-19. Sequences were obtained from peripheral blood. V is TRBV10-3 and J is TRBJ2-7; 8 bases agree with TRBD1. CDR3 sequence reads: CAISEEAGRSTGVPYEQYF. Here the CDR3 DNA reads TGTGCCATCAGTGAGGAAGCGGGTAGGTCGACAGGGGTACCCTACGAGCAGTACTTC.